Included here is one T cell receptor (beta chain) sequence, with context. What it binds is unknown. RNA amounts of about 0.45 to 1 ug underwent reverse transcription with random hexamers. MiXCR, run by TCRdb on the immunoSEQ multiplex PCR reads, gives a single entry per CDR3 protein. The data contain 77,000 or so distinct CDR3 sequences, under 95% of them seen just once; the ten biggest clones take up 0.4% to 0.55%. This specimen belongs to a study of CD8 T cells in Susac syndrome. Study-wide findings and caveats: As the study acknowledged, the number of individuals in its TCR sequencing and HLA analysis was relatively small.

This CDR3 has 13 amino acids. V gave up 5 bases and J gave up 5 bases; unmatched junction bases: 7. Germline values: CDR1 SQVTM, CDR2 ANQGSEA. This sequence was found in a human donor with Susac syndrome. This chain uses TRBV29-1 with TRBJ2-3, with 7 bases identical to TRBD1. Sequencing used CD4+ T cells from PBMCs. The CDR3: CSVTGAGGDTQYF. The CDR3 DNA reads TGCAGCGTTACAGGGGCGGGCGGAGATACGCAGTATTTT.